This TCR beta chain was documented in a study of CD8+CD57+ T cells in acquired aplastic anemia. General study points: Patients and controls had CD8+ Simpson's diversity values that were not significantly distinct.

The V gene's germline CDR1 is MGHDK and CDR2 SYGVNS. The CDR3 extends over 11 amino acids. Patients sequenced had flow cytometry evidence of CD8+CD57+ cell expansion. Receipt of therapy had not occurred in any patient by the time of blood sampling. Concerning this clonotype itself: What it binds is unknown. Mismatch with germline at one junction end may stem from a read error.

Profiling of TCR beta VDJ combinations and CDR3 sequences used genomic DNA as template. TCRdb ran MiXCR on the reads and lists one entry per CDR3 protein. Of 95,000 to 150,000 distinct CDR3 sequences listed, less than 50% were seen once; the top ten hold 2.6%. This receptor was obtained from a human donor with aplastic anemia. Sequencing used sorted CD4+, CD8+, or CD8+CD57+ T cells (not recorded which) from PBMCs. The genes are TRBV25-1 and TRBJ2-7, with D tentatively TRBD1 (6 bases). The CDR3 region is CASSSRDEGDF. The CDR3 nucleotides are TGTGCCAGCAGTTCAAGGGACGAGGGGGACTTC.